Listed below are T cell receptor beta chains from one sample, sequenced in a study of shared clonotypes between healthy human individuals. The table came from immunoSEQ multiplex PCR; TCRdb's copy has only in-frame clones and leaves some out. The sample lists some 2.1 million clones; 95% were seen once. Sequencing was performed on naive CD4+ T cells sorted from blood. Source of these receptors: a man younger than 30 in good health. CDR3s include the opening cysteine and the closing phenylalanine or tryptophan. Each record gives: D gene, clone size, J gene, V gene, CDR3 DNA, CDR3 protein. The D gene is left open where the match is weak. Size is omitted from some rows. Given values are once, few, many or a class for expanded clones.

D: NA; size: NA; J: TRBJ1-2; V: TRBV5-1; DNA: TGCGCCAGCAGCTTGGACGCCAGTAACTATGGCTACACCTTC; CDR3: CASSLDASNYGYTF
D: TRBD2; size: few; J: TRBJ2-3; V: TRBV6-6; DNA: TGTGCCAGCAGGAGAGACGGGGCTAGCGGGACGGGGTATTTT; CDR3: CASRRDGASGTGYF
D: TRBD1; size: NA; J: TRBJ1-2; V: TRBV18; DNA: TGTGCCAGCTCATTCGGGACAGGGCATGGCTACACCTTC; CDR3: CASSFGTGHGYTF
D: TRBD1; size: once; J: TRBJ2-6; V: TRBV5-1; DNA: TGCGCCAGCAGCTTGGAGGGACAGTACTCTGGGGCCAACGTCCTGACTTTC; CDR3: CASSLEGQYSGANVLTF
D: NA; size: NA; J: TRBJ2-7; V: TRBV2; DNA: TGTGCCTCCGCCCTGGGGCCTTCCTACGAGCAGTACTTC; CDR3: CASALGPSYEQYF
D: TRBD1; size: NA; J: TRBJ2-7; V: TRBV5-1; DNA: TGCGCCAGCAGCGACGGGACAGGGGGCTTTGACGAGCAGTACTTC; CDR3: CASSDGTGGFDEQYF
D: TRBD2; size: NA; J: TRBJ2-2; V: TRBV30; DNA: TGTGCCTGGAGAGGTAGCGGGAGGCTCACCGGGGAGCTGTTTTTT; CDR3: CAWRGSGRLTGELFF
D: NA; size: NA; J: TRBJ1-3; V: TRBV6-5; DNA: TGTGCCAGCAGGGCTTACTCTGGAAACACCATATATTTT; CDR3: CASRAYSGNTIYF
D: NA; size: NA; J: TRBJ2-1; V: TRBV5-1; DNA: TGCGCCAGCAGCGTGGACGGTGCCTTCTCCTACAATGAGCAGTTCTTC; CDR3: CASSVDGAFSYNEQFF
D: NA; size: NA; J: TRBJ1-1; V: TRBV7-9; DNA: TGTGCCAGCAGCTTATCGGCAGGGGTGAATACTGAAGCTTTCTTT; CDR3: CASSLSAGVNTEAFF
D: NA; size: once; J: TRBJ2-7; V: TRBV28; DNA: TGTGCCAGCGCCTCGGACATTGGGCAGTACTTC; CDR3: CASASDIGQYF
D: NA; size: NA; J: TRBJ2-7; V: TRBV23-1; DNA: TGCGCCAGCAGTCATCGGTACTCCTACGAGCAGTACTTC; CDR3: CASSHRYSYEQYF
D: TRBD1; size: NA; J: TRBJ1-4; V: TRBV28; DNA: TGTGCCAGCAGTCCCGGGACAGGGGGCGGAAAACTGTTTTTT; CDR3: CASSPGTGGGKLFF
D: NA; size: NA; J: TRBJ2-7; V: TRBV25-1; DNA: TGTGCCAGCAGCCTACCGGGGGTCTACGAGCAGTACTTC; CDR3: CASSLPGVYEQYF
D: TRBD1; size: NA; J: TRBJ1-1; V: TRBV11-2; DNA: TGTGCCAGCAGCTATGGACAGGGGAACGCTGAAGCTTTCTTT; CDR3: CASSYGQGNAEAFF
D: NA; size: NA; J: TRBJ1-5; V: TRBV5-1; DNA: TGCGCCAGCAGCTTGGCCGGCAGAAATGATCCCCAGCATTTT; CDR3: CASSLAGRNDPQHF
D: NA; size: NA; J: TRBJ2-5; V: TRBV10-3; DNA: TGTGCCATCAGTGCAGGGGCAGTCCAAGAGACCCAGTACTTC; CDR3: CAISAGAVQETQYF
D: TRBD2; size: NA; J: TRBJ2-7; V: TRBV5-4; DNA: TGTGCCAGCAGCTTCAGCGGGGGGGGTACCTACGAGCAGTACTTC; CDR3: CASSFSGGGTYEQYF
D: TRBD1; size: NA; J: TRBJ2-1; V: TRBV5-1; DNA: TGCGCCAGCAGCCCAGGACAGGGGGGGCCCCTTCTAGAACAAGAGCAGTTCTTC; CDR3: CASSPGQGGPLLEQEQFF
D: TRBD1; size: NA; J: TRBJ1-2; V: TRBV9; DNA: TGTGCCAGCAGCGTATTCGACAGGGCAAACTATGGCTACACCTTC; CDR3: CASSVFDRANYGYTF
D: NA; size: once; J: TRBJ2-1; V: TRBV2; DNA: TGTGCCAGCAGTGAAAGGGCGGCGGAGCAGTTCTTC; CDR3: CASSERAAEQFF
D: NA; size: NA; J: TRBJ1-5; V: TRBV7-4; DNA: TGTGCCAGCAGCTTAGACTGGCCCCGGGAGCCCCAGCATTTT; CDR3: CASSLDWPREPQHF
D: NA; size: NA; J: TRBJ2-2; V: TRBV7-2; DNA: TGTGCCAGCAGCTCACGGCAGGGGGAGCTGTTTTTT; CDR3: CASSSRQGELFF
D: NA; size: NA; J: TRBJ2-7; V: TRBV30; DNA: TGTGCCTGGAGGGGGCTAGCGCCGTACGAGCAGTACTTC; CDR3: CAWRGLAPYEQYF
D: NA; size: NA; J: TRBJ1-5; V: TRBV10-3; DNA: TGTGCCGCGGGCTCAGGGCTAAGCAATCAGCCCCAGCATTTT; CDR3: CAAGSGLSNQPQHF
D: TRBD1; size: NA; J: TRBJ1-1; V: TRBV2; DNA: TGTGCCAGCAGAGCTGGACAGGTGAACACTGAAGCTTTCTTT; CDR3: CASRAGQVNTEAFF
D: NA; size: once; J: TRBJ1-5; V: TRBV9; DNA: TGTGCCAGCAGCGTAGGGGAGGGGCCCCAGCATTTT; CDR3: CASSVGEGPQHF
D: NA; size: NA; J: TRBJ1-1; V: TRBV6-1; DNA: TGTGCCAGCAGTGACTGGACAGAGAAAGCTTTCTTT; CDR3: CASSDWTEKAFF
D: TRBD1; size: once; J: TRBJ2-2; V: TRBV11-2; DNA: TGTGCCAGCCAGGACAGGGGGAACACCGGGGAGCTGTTTTTT; CDR3: CASQDRGNTGELFF
D: NA; size: NA; J: TRBJ1-2; V: TRBV6-5; DNA: TGTGCCAGCAGGTCGTCCTCCTACTATGGCTACACCTTC; CDR3: CASRSSSYYGYTF
D: NA; size: NA; J: TRBJ1-6; V: TRBV5-4; DNA: TGTGCCAGCAGCTTACCGCCGGGGAATAATTCACCCCTCCACTTT; CDR3: CASSLPPGNNSPLHF
D: NA; size: NA; J: TRBJ2-3; V: TRBV6-5; DNA: TGTGCCAGCAGCCCCCTAGAAAATACGCAGTATTTT; CDR3: CASSPLENTQYF
D: TRBD1; size: once; J: TRBJ1-6; V: TRBV4-3; DNA: TGCGCCAGCGCAAGGACAGGGCAGGATTCACCCCTCCACTTT; CDR3: CASARTGQDSPLHF
D: NA; size: NA; J: TRBJ2-3; V: TRBV5-4; DNA: TGTGCCAGCAGTCAAGGACTAAGCGGCGGTACGCAGTATTTT; CDR3: CASSQGLSGGTQYF
D: NA; size: NA; J: TRBJ2-1; V: TRBV7-9; DNA: TGTGCCAGCAGCTTTTATGCGGTGGATGAGCAGTTCTTC; CDR3: CASSFYAVDEQFF
D: TRBD1; size: NA; J: TRBJ1-1; V: TRBV30; DNA: TGTGCCTGGAAGTTCAGGGGGGTTGCGAACACTGAAACTTTCTTT; CDR3: CAWKFRGVANTETFF
D: NA; size: NA; J: TRBJ2-5; V: TRBV18; DNA: TGTGCCAGCTCCCCGACAGGTGCTCGGGAGACCCAGTACTTC; CDR3: CASSPTGARETQYF
D: NA; size: NA; J: TRBJ2-2; V: TRBV5-1; DNA: TGCGCCAGCGGTAAAGGGGGGGCGAACACCGGGGAGCTGTTTTTT; CDR3: CASGKGGANTGELFF
D: NA; size: NA; J: TRBJ2-7; V: TRBV19; DNA: TGTGCCAGTAGTATCTCCGGTGTCTGGAGAGGGGAGCAGTACTTC; CDR3: CASSISGVWRGEQYF
D: TRBD1; size: NA; J: TRBJ1-1; V: TRBV7-3; DNA: TGTGCCAGCAGCAGACAGGGCGGCATGAACACTGAAGCTTTCTTT; CDR3: CASSRQGGMNTEAFF
D: NA; size: once; J: TRBJ2-5; V: TRBV4-1; DNA: TGCGCCAGCAGCCCCACCCCTGCGACGGGGACCCAGTACTTC; CDR3: CASSPTPATGTQYF
D: NA; size: NA; J: TRBJ1-6; V: TRBV19; DNA: TGTGCCAGTAGTAAGACCAGCAGCTCCTATAATTCACCCCTCCACTTT; CDR3: CASSKTSSSYNSPLHF
D: NA; size: NA; J: TRBJ1-2; V: TRBV7-2; DNA: TGTGCCAGCAGCGCGTGGGGAGGGGGTAACTATGGCTACACCTTC; CDR3: CASSAWGGGNYGYTF
D: TRBD1; size: NA; J: TRBJ2-7; V: TRBV9; DNA: TGTGCCAGCAGCGCTGGGGACAGGGGGCGAGAGCAGTACTTC; CDR3: CASSAGDRGREQYF
D: TRBD2; size: once; J: TRBJ2-1; V: TRBV9; DNA: TGTGCCAGCAGCATTAGTGGACTAGCGGGGGACTTAAACTACAATGAGCAGTTCTTC; CDR3: CASSISGLAGDLNYNEQFF
D: NA; size: NA; J: TRBJ2-1; V: TRBV20-1; DNA: TGCAGTGCTAGAATGGAAGGGCAGTTCTTC; CDR3: CSARMEGQFF
D: TRBD1; size: once; J: TRBJ1-6; V: TRBV5-1; DNA: TGCGCCAGCAGACGGGGACAGGATAATTCACCCCTCCACTTT; CDR3: CASRRGQDNSPLHF
D: TRBD1; size: NA; J: TRBJ1-4; V: TRBV28; DNA: TGTGCCAGCAGTTTAGACAGGGTTAATGAAAAACTGTTTTTT; CDR3: CASSLDRVNEKLFF
D: NA; size: NA; J: TRBJ2-7; V: TRBV25-1; DNA: TGTGCCAGCAGTGAGTTCGGGACTTACGAGCAGTACTTC; CDR3: CASSEFGTYEQYF
D: NA; size: NA; J: TRBJ1-2; V: TRBV6-5; DNA: TGTGCCAGCAGTTACCGGACAGAAGCGTATGGCTACACCTTC; CDR3: CASSYRTEAYGYTF
D: NA; size: NA; J: TRBJ2-7; V: TRBV19; DNA: TGTGCCAGTAGTATAGATCGGCGGAGCACCTACGAGCAGTACTTC; CDR3: CASSIDRRSTYEQYF
D: NA; size: NA; J: TRBJ1-1; V: TRBV14; DNA: TGTGCCAGCAGCCCGATAGTGTACACTGAAGCTTTCTTT; CDR3: CASSPIVYTEAFF
D: NA; size: NA; J: TRBJ1-5; V: TRBV19; DNA: TGTGCCAGTAATAGAGGGGATGGCAATCAGCCCCAGCATTTT; CDR3: CASNRGDGNQPQHF
D: NA; size: NA; J: TRBJ1-1; V: TRBV18; DNA: TGTGCCAGCTCACCAAACAGAAACACTGAAGCTTTCTTT; CDR3: CASSPNRNTEAFF